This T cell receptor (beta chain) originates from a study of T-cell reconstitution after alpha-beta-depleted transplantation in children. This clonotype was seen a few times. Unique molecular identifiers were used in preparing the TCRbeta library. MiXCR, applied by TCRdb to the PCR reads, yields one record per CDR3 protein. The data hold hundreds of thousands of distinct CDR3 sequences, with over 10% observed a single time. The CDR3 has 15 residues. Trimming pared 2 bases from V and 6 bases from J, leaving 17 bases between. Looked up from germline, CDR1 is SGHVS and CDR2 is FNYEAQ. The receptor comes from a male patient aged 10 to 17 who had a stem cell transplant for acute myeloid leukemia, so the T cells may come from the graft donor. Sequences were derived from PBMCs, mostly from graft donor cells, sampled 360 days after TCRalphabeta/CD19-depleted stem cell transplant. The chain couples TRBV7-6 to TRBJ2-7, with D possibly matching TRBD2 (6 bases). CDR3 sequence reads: CASSLNPSGLGEQYF. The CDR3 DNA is TGTGCCAGCAGCTTAAACCCCAGCGGGTTGGGCGAGCAGTACTTC.